This note documents a single T cell receptor (beta chain) sequence. TCRdb's table, derived via immunoSEQ multiplex PCR, lists solely in-frame clones and lacks some. This table holds around 310,000 clones, 85% to 90% found once. CDR1 LGHDT and CDR2 YNNKEL come from the germline V gene (reference sequence). The V and J ends lost 2 bases and 6 bases respectively, with 14 bases between them. This CDR3 comprises 15 residues. These data belong to a study of blood T cell repertoires in COVID-19. The wider study: Researchers got acute and convalescent COVID-19 samples from the United States, Italy and Spain.

This receptor was obtained from a woman in her 50s with active or convalescent COVID-19. The gene calls are TRBV3-1 (or the pseudogene TRBV3-2) and TRBJ2-4, with D perhaps matching TRBD1 (6 bases). Material: peripheral blood. The CDR3 is CASSQLGGPTNIQYF. The DNA of the CDR3 is TGTGCCAGCAGCCAACTAGGGGGACCGACAAACATTCAGTACTTC.